These T cell receptor beta chains were read from a single sample in a study of cytomegalovirus exposure and HLA in healthy donors. Clones were sequenced by immunoSEQ multiplex PCR, and TCRdb holds only the in-frame ones, with some missing. The sample records 250,000 to 300,000 clones, about nine tenths being singletons. The sequenced sample consisted of PBMCs. These receptors all stem from a girl aged 2-10 years in good health and CMV-seronegative. Each CDR3 is given with its conserved first and last residue. Fields, in order: CDR3 DNA, CDR3 protein, D gene, J gene, V gene, clone size. The D gene is left open where the match is weak. The listing skips clone size in some rows; elsewhere it reads once, few, many or a size class.

DNA: TGTGCCAGCAGTTTAGAGCAATCGGGAACAGGGCTTGGCTACACCTTC
CDR3: CASSLEQSGTGLGYTF
D: -
J: TRBJ1-2
V: TRBV28
size: -

DNA: TGTGCCAGCAGCCTTAACACCGGGGAGCTGTTTTTT
CDR3: CASSLNTGELFF
D: -
J: TRBJ2-2
V: TRBV11-2
size: -

DNA: TGTGCCAGCAGCTTAGACAGAAACACTGAAGCTTTCTTT
CDR3: CASSLDRNTEAFF
D: -
J: TRBJ1-1
V: TRBV7-9
size: once

DNA: TGTGCCAGCAGTCCGGGGACTAGCGGTTCCTACGAGCAGTACTTC
CDR3: CASSPGTSGSYEQYF
D: TRBD2
J: TRBJ2-7
V: TRBV28
size: -

DNA: TGTGCCAGCAGTTTACTGGGGAGGGCAGGGACAGATACGCAGTATTTT
CDR3: CASSLLGRAGTDTQYF
D: TRBD2
J: TRBJ2-3
V: TRBV6-5
size: -

DNA: TGTGCCAGCAGCATTTCCCCTGGGAGCTCCTACAATGAGCAGTTCTTC
CDR3: CASSISPGSSYNEQFF
D: -
J: TRBJ2-1
V: TRBV9
size: once

DNA: TGTGCCAGCAGCTCGGGACAGGGGGCCTACGAGCAGTACTTC
CDR3: CASSSGQGAYEQYF
D: TRBD1
J: TRBJ2-7
V: TRBV11-2
size: -

DNA: TGTGCCAGCAGACAATCGAGGGACAGGTTCTATGGCTACACCTTC
CDR3: CASRQSRDRFYGYTF
D: TRBD1
J: TRBJ1-2
V: TRBV6-1
size: -

DNA: TGTGCCATCAGTGAGGAGGCCGAGACTAGCGGGAGTCGCGAGCAGTTCTTC
CDR3: CAISEEAETSGSREQFF
D: TRBD2
J: TRBJ2-1
V: TRBV10-3
size: -

DNA: TGTGCCAGCAGTGAAGCTGAGGAGGCGGCATACACCTTC
CDR3: CASSEAEEAAYTF
D: -
J: TRBJ1-2
V: TRBV2
size: -

DNA: TGTGCCAGCAGCATAAACAGGGGATGGGGGAACATTCAGTACTTC
CDR3: CASSINRGWGNIQYF
D: TRBD1
J: TRBJ2-4
V: TRBV7-2
size: -

DNA: TGTGCCAGCAGCTACCAACCGAACACTGAAGCTTTCTTT
CDR3: CASSYQPNTEAFF
D: -
J: TRBJ1-1
V: TRBV6-4
size: -

DNA: TGTGCCAGCAGCGTAGGGCATAGCGGGCGAGATACGCAGTATTTT
CDR3: CASSVGHSGRDTQYF
D: TRBD2
J: TRBJ2-3
V: TRBV9
size: once

DNA: TGTGCCAGCAGCGTAGGACAGGGACCAAATCAGCCCCAGCATTTT
CDR3: CASSVGQGPNQPQHF
D: TRBD1
J: TRBJ1-5
V: TRBV9
size: -

DNA: TGTGCCAGCAGTGTACAGGGGGCGATCGACAATGAGCAGTTCTTC
CDR3: CASSVQGAIDNEQFF
D: TRBD1
J: TRBJ2-1
V: TRBV6-1
size: -

DNA: TGTGCCAGCAGTCGGACAGGGGTGAGCACAGATACGCAGTATTTT
CDR3: CASSRTGVSTDTQYF
D: TRBD1
J: TRBJ2-3
V: TRBV2
size: -

DNA: TGTGCCAGCAGCTTGACGGGACAAAGCTCCTACGAGCAGTACTTC
CDR3: CASSLTGQSSYEQYF
D: -
J: TRBJ2-7
V: TRBV4-2
size: -

DNA: TGTGCCAGCGTATCCTACGAGCAGTACTTC
CDR3: CASVSYEQYF
D: -
J: TRBJ2-7
V: TRBV6-9
size: -

DNA: TGCGCCAGCAGTGAGTCGACAGCTGAGGGGAGGCCCTACGAGCAGTACTTC
CDR3: CASSESTAEGRPYEQYF
D: -
J: TRBJ2-7
V: TRBV10-1
size: -

DNA: TGTGCCTGGAGGCCGGGACAGGGCAATTCACCCCTCCACTTT
CDR3: CAWRPGQGNSPLHF
D: TRBD1
J: TRBJ1-6
V: TRBV30
size: -

DNA: TGTGCCAGCAGGAAGAGGCTAGCGGGAGGCCGCTTCACTTACAATGAGCAGTTCTTC
CDR3: CASRKRLAGGRFTYNEQFF
D: TRBD2
J: TRBJ2-1
V: TRBV7-8
size: -

DNA: TGTGCCAGCAGCGCCCCCGGGACAGGGCGCCATACGCAGTATTTT
CDR3: CASSAPGTGRHTQYF
D: TRBD1
J: TRBJ2-3
V: TRBV9
size: -

DNA: TGTGCCAGCAGTCAACCCGGGGTTATCTACGAGCAGTACTTC
CDR3: CASSQPGVIYEQYF
D: -
J: TRBJ2-7
V: TRBV6-1
size: -

DNA: TGCAGCGCCGAGGGCACATCCCTTGAGACCCAGTACTTC
CDR3: CSAEGTSLETQYF
D: -
J: TRBJ2-5
V: TRBV29-1
size: -

DNA: TGTGCCAGCAGTTTGGATGACATCCCTACTGATGGCTACACCTTC
CDR3: CASSLDDIPTDGYTF
D: -
J: TRBJ1-2
V: TRBV28
size: -

DNA: TGTGCCAGCAGCGCTACCGGGACAGGGAGCTACGAGCAGTACTTC
CDR3: CASSATGTGSYEQYF
D: TRBD1
J: TRBJ2-7
V: TRBV7-2
size: -

DNA: TGTGCCAGCAGTTTATATAAGAACACTGAAGCTTTCTTT
CDR3: CASSLYKNTEAFF
D: -
J: TRBJ1-1
V: TRBV28
size: -

DNA: TGTGCCAGCAGCTTAGGTCAAGCGGGAGGACAGTTCTTC
CDR3: CASSLGQAGGQFF
D: TRBD2
J: TRBJ2-1
V: TRBV11-2
size: -